What follows describes a single T cell receptor (beta chain). Antigen specificity is unknown. Treatment defined: oral pan-JAK inhibitor, 5-10 mg twice daily. Germline V gene data show CDR1 as SEHNR and CDR2 as FQNEAQ (reference sequence). The CDR3 has 14 residues. The V and J ends lost 5 bases and 4 bases, in that order; junction bases with no gene match: 4. The sample is drawn from a study of CD8+ T cells in alopecia areata. Study as a whole: Tofacitinib administration to treated patients was oral, at 5 to 10 mg twice daily. Study-level results: For lesional scalp, especially alopecia totalis/universalis, clonality was higher than in normal scalp.

TCR sequencing used cDNA made by reverse transcription of extracted RNA. TCRdb keeps only in-frame clones here, not all; method: immunoSEQ multiplex PCR. The data hold 250,000 to 300,000 clones, with 55% to 70% observed a single time. Sequences were derived from CD4+ T cells sorted from blood, sampled at week 24, from a patient treated with tofacitinib. The sequence came from a human donor with alopecia areata. This rearrangement joins TRBV7-9 to TRBJ2-5, with 10 bases aligning to TRBD1. The CDR3 nucleotides are TGTGCCAGCAGCCAGGGACAGGGGATAGAGACCCAGTACTTC. Translated: CASSQGQGIETQYF.